This T cell receptor beta chain was identified in a study of shared clonotypes between healthy human individuals. Worth noting for this clone: Since a much larger clone is just one base distant, this may be a read error.

The V gene's germline CDR1 is LGHNA and CDR2 YSLEER. This CDR3 region has 13 residues. Between the trimmed V and J ends, which lost 1 base and 1 base, there was a span of 4 bases. TCRdb's copy holds only in-frame clones and misses some; the assay was immunoSEQ multiplex PCR. This sample has about 300,000 clones, with around two thirds found just once. Sequencing input: memory CD4+ T cells sorted from blood. Documented subset: CD45RA-negative fraction. This receptor was obtained from a man aged 25-45 years in good health. The V and J genes are TRBV4-3 and TRBJ1-1; D is undetermined. For the CDR3, the DNA is TGCGCCAGCAGCCAAGCCAGGAACACTGAAGCTTTCTTT. Translated, it gives CASSQARNTEAFF.